The 32 T cell receptor beta chains below were found in one sample sequenced in a study of blood T cell repertoires in COVID-19. Sequencing used immunoSEQ multiplex PCR; TCRdb keeps in-frame clones, though not all of them. Here the sample spans under 250,000 clones, 83% being singletons. The specimen was peripheral blood. All receptors derive from a woman aged 35 to 49 with active or convalescent COVID-19.

The CDR3 is CASTRGLNTEAFF. The CDR3 DNA is TGTGCCAGTACCAGGGGACTGAACACTGAAGCTTTCTTT. The chain recombines TRBV19 with TRBJ1-1, with TRBD1 as a possible D gene (6 bases). CDR1 is LNHDA and CDR2 is SQIVND in the germline V gene (reference sequence). The CDR3 spans 13 residues. The ends were cut back, 7 bases at V and 0 bases at J, with 9 bases in the middle.

The J gene is TRBJ1-2, the V gene TRBV9; 7 bases align to TRBD1. V shed 3 bases, J shed 6 bases, and the junction held 14 bases outside the gene matches. The CDR3 sequence is 16 residues long. The germline V gene has CDR1 SGDLS and CDR2 YYNGEE. This CDR3 is CASSASRGTMFNGYTF. In DNA, the CDR3 is TGTGCCAGCAGCGCCTCCAGGGGGACAATGTTTAATGGCTACACCTTC.

The chain carries TRBV7-3 and TRBJ1-6, with TRBD1 as a possible D gene (5 bases). V lost 3 bases to trimming and J lost 0 bases, with 6 bases between them. Per germline, CDR1 SGHTA and CDR2 FQGTGA. The CDR3 has 15 amino acids. Written as DNA, the CDR3 is TGTGCCAGCAGCTTTGACAGCTCCTATAATTCACCCCTCCACTTT. The encoded protein is CASSFDSSYNSPLHF.

This rearrangement joins TRBV7-3 to TRBJ2-7; 10 bases line up with TRBD1. Per the germline V gene, CDR1 is SGHTA and CDR2 is FQGTGA. The CDR3 runs to 12 residues. V dropped 5 bases and J dropped 12; count of bases not matched to a gene: 7. The CDR3 nucleotides are TGTGCCAGCAGCCATGGGACAGGGGTTGTGTACTTC. Its translation is CASSHGTGVVYF.

The J gene is TRBJ2-1, the V gene TRBV30, with TRBD2 matching 9 bases. The germline V gene has CDR1 GTSNPN and CDR2 SVGIG (reference sequence). This CDR3 region has 15 residues. V lost 2 bases, J lost 3 bases, and 5 bases stayed unmatched. CDR3 nucleotide sequence: TGTGCCTGGAGTCCGGATAGCGGGGGCTACAATGAGCAGTTCTTC. Its protein is CAWSPDSGGYNEQFF. The variable domain in full, with the rest retrieved from reference TRBV30 and TRBJ2-1, is SQTIHQWPATLVQPVGSPLSLECTVEGTSNPNLYWYRQAAGRGLQLLFYSVGIGQISSEVPQNLSASRPQDRQFILSSKKLLLSDSGFYLCAWSPDSGGYNEQFFGPGTRLTVL.

The rearrangement links TRBV9 to TRBJ1-5; TRBD1 might be the D (6 bases). The germline V and J ends were trimmed by 0 bases and 3 bases, with 7 bases remaining between them. CDR3 length: 14 amino acids. Germline loops: CDR1 SGDLS, CDR2 YYNGEE. The CDR3 coding sequence is TGTGCCAGCAGCGTAGCAGGGGACAATCAGCCCCAGCATTTT. Translating it yields CASSVAGDNQPQHF.

The chain joins TRBV5-6 to TRBJ1-1; TRBD1 aligns across 9 bases. The junction had 4 bases not matched to a gene; V was cut back by 4 bases and J by 0 bases. Germline V CDR1 and CDR2: SGHDT, YYEEEE. The CDR3 is made up of 15 amino acids. CDR3 bases: TGTGCCAGCAGCCCGACAGGGGGAGTGAACACTGAAGCTTTCTTT. This encodes CASSPTGGVNTEAFF.

This clone occurred a few times. The chain links TRBV27 to TRBJ2-5; D may be TRBD1 (5 bases). Germline assignment: CDR1 MNHEY and CDR2 SMNVEV (reference sequence). Trimming cost V 4 bases and J 6 bases, with 9 bases left between them. There are 12 residues in the CDR3. CDR3 residues: CASSYPGQTQYF. In DNA, the CDR3 is TGTGCCAGCAGTTACCCAGGGCAGACCCAGTACTTC.

The chain carries TRBV14 and TRBJ2-7; TRBD1 agrees at 9 bases. This CDR3 spans 16 amino acids. CDR1 SGHDN and CDR2 FVKESK come from the germline V gene. Unmatched junction bases numbered 17, after V lost 4 bases and J lost 10 bases. The CDR3 protein is CASSPDPGQGLLVQYF. The CDR3 DNA sequence: TGTGCCAGCAGCCCAGACCCGGGACAGGGTCTTCTCGTCCAGTACTTC.

J is TRBJ2-3 and V is TRBV28; TRBD2 agrees at 8 bases. The CDR3 extends over 15 amino acids. The V segment lost 6 bases and the J segment 4 bases; nucleotides outside the gene matches: 9. Germline CDR1 and CDR2: MDHEN and SYDVKM. CDR3: CASSEAGVSADTQYF. The CDR3 region has the DNA TGTGCCAGCAGCGAAGCGGGGGTATCCGCAGATACGCAGTATTTT.

In nucleotides, the CDR3 is TGCGCCAGCAGCTTGACAGGGGTGGTTCGATACTTC. It translates to CASSLTGVVRYF. The chain links TRBV5-1 to TRBJ2-4, with 7 bases fitting TRBD1. Germline V gives CDR1 SGHRS, CDR2 YFSETQ. J was trimmed by 16 bases and V by 1 base; bases with no gene match: 8. This CDR3 is 12 amino acids long.

The chain joins TRBV15 to TRBJ2-7; a possible D gene is TRBD2 (6 bases). CDR3 length: 14 residues. The germline V and J ends were trimmed by 0 bases and 3 bases, with 9 bases remaining between them. The germline gives CDR1 LNHNV, CDR2 YYDKDF (reference sequence). The CDR3 reads CATSRDPGSYEQYF. The CDR3 DNA sequence: TGTGCCACCAGCAGAGACCCCGGGAGCTACGAGCAGTACTTC.

Here the CDR3 DNA reads TGTGCCACCAGTGATGCCGGGACACAGCACTACGAGCAGTACTTC. It translates to CATSDAGTQHYEQYF. This chain joins TRBV24-1 and TRBJ2-7; D perhaps matches TRBD1 (6 bases). With 3 bases removed from V and 3 bases from J, the gap between germline ends came to 14 bases. This CDR3 region has 15 residues. Germline V gives CDR1 KGHDR, CDR2 SFDVKD.

This clone was observed many times. The chain joins TRBV5-5 to TRBJ1-1; 9 positions agree with TRBD1. The ends lost 5 bases at V and 5 bases at J; junction bases unmatched: 4. The V gene's germline CDR1 is SGHKS and CDR2 YYEKEE (reference sequence). The CDR3 runs 13 residues. CDR3 nucleotide sequence: TGTGCCAGCAGACAGGGGGCGATAACTGAAGCTTTCTTT. Translating it yields CASRQGAITEAFF.

The chain joins TRBV7-3 to TRBJ2-6, with unresolved D. V was shortened by 1 base and J by 1 base, with 2 bases between the two germline ends. The CDR3 is made up of 14 amino acids. CDR1 is SGHTA and CDR2 is FQGTGA in the germline V gene. The CDR3 sequence is CASSLISGANVLTF. The CDR3 DNA reads as TGTGCCAGCAGCTTAATATCTGGGGCCAACGTCCTGACTTTC.

J is TRBJ2-7 and V is TRBV30; 14 bases align to TRBD2. The CDR3 length is 14 residues. Germline V gives CDR1 GTSNPN, CDR2 SVGIG (reference sequence). The DNA for the CDR3 is TGTGCGGGACTAGCGGGAGACGGCCCCTACGAGCAGTACTTC. This translates into CAGLAGDGPYEQYF.

V is TRBV19 and J is TRBJ1-1, with D hard to call. CDR1 is LNHDA and CDR2 is SQIVND in the germline V gene (reference sequence). The CDR3 length is 14 residues. V lost 3 bases and J lost 1, with 9 bases in between. The CDR3 is CASSIWSGNTEAFF. CDR3 DNA sequence: TGTGCCAGTAGTATTTGGTCGGGGAACACTGAAGCTTTCTTT.

This sequence joins TRBV27 and TRBJ2-3, with a possible D match to TRBD1 (5 bases). V gave up 0 bases and J gave up 2 bases, with 21 bases separating them. This CDR3 has 19 amino acids. CDR1 MNHEY and CDR2 SMNVEV come from the germline V gene (reference sequence). The CDR3 sequence is CASSLSGQGLEETTDTQYF. For the CDR3, the DNA is TGTGCCAGCAGTTTATCCGGTCAGGGTTTGGAAGAGACCACAGATACGCAGTATTTT.

The rearrangement joins TRBV4-2 to TRBJ1-3, with a possible D match to TRBD1 (5 bases). The CDR3 runs 17 residues. Between the trimmed V and J ends, which lost 0 bases and 0 bases, there was a span of 12 bases. CDR1 is LGHNA and CDR2 is YNFKEQ in the germline V gene. The CDR3 bases are TGTGCCAGCAGCCAAGATGAGACAGCTTACTCTGGAAACACCATATATTTT. Translation gives CASSQDETAYSGNTIYF.

This rearrangement joins TRBV2 to TRBJ1-6; D may be TRBD1 (5 bases). Trimming stripped 7 bases from V and 3 bases from J, with 13 bases between. Germline lookup yields CDR1 SNHLY and CDR2 FYNNEI. The CDR3 runs to 15 residues. DNA for the CDR3: TGTGCCAGCACCGTTGGGGGGGACTATAATTCACCCCTCCACTTT. This translates into CASTVGGDYNSPLHF.

This chain links TRBV5-1 with TRBJ1-1, with D possibly TRBD1 on 5 matching bases. The germline CDR1 and CDR2 sequences are SGHRS and YFSETQ. The CDR3 extends over 14 amino acids. V lost 6 bases and J lost 1, with 13 bases in between. The CDR3 nucleotides are TGCGCCAGCACCGTCACCCAGGGGAACACTGAAGCTTTCTTT. It yields the protein CASTVTQGNTEAFF.

This clone appeared a single time. The J gene is TRBJ2-7, the V gene TRBV29-1; no definite D call. In germline, CDR1 is SQVTM, CDR2 ANQGSEA. V shed 3 bases and J shed 5 bases, with 11 bases lying between them. The CDR3 spans 12 residues. The CDR3, as DNA: TGCAGCGTTGATCGGGTTTTTAACGAGCAGTACTTC. It translates to CSVDRVFNEQYF.

This chain uses TRBV7-3 with TRBJ2-5, with D possibly matching TRBD1 (5 bases). Germline lookup yields CDR1 SGHTA and CDR2 FQGTGA. The CDR3 is 16 amino acids. V lost 7 bases, J lost 4 bases, and 22 bases lay in between. The CDR3 protein is CASNVDSGLDVETQYF. CDR3 nucleotide sequence: TGTGCCAGCAACGTCGACAGTGGGTTGGACGTAGAGACCCAGTACTTC. The complete variable domain, with remaining parts taken from reference TRBV7-3 and TRBJ2-5, reads GAGVSQTPSNKVTEKGKYVELRCDPISGHTALYWYRQSLGQGPEFLIYFQGTGAADDSGLPNDRFFAVRPEGSVSTLKIQRTERGDSAVYLCASNVDSGLDVETQYFGPGTRLLVL.

This clone was picked up a small number of times. The J gene is TRBJ1-1, the V gene TRBV30; maybe TRBD1 (5 bases). V was pared by 3 bases and J by 1 base, with 15 bases between. CDR1 and CDR2 from the germline V gene are GTSNPN and SVGIG (reference sequence). CDR3 length: 15 amino acids. CDR3 residues: CAWRALTAWNTEAFF. CDR3 nucleotides: TGTGCCTGGAGGGCCCTGACAGCCTGGAACACTGAAGCTTTCTTT.

The chain couples TRBV25-1 to TRBJ1-1; no definite D call. The CDR3 has 13 amino acids. The V gene lost 2 bases and the J gene lost 2 bases, with 6 bases spanning the gap. Germline V gene data show CDR1 as MGHDK and CDR2 as SYGVNS. CDR3 nucleotides: TGTGCCAGCAGTGAAAGAGCCAACACTGAAGCTTTCTTT. It translates to CASSERANTEAFF. Filled out from reference TRBV25-1 and TRBJ1-1, the complete variable domain reads EADIYQTPRYLVIGTGKKITLECSQTMGHDKMYWYQQDPGMELHLIHYSYGVNSTEKGDLSSESTVSRIRTEHFPLTLESARPSHTSQYLCASSERANTEAFFGQGTRLTVV.

This chain joins TRBV11-3 and TRBJ1-1; no clear D gene. The CDR3 extends over 13 amino acids. V lost 4 bases to trimming and J lost 0 bases, with 6 bases between them. Germline loops: CDR1 SGHNT, CDR2 YENEEA. This CDR3 is CASSSTVNTEAFF. Written as DNA, the CDR3 is TGTGCCAGCAGCTCCACAGTGAACACTGAAGCTTTCTTT.

The chain employs TRBV11-3 and TRBJ2-2; 13 bases map to TRBD2. From germline, CDR1 is SGHNT and CDR2 YENEEA. The CDR3 runs to 15 residues. V shed 4 bases, J shed 8 bases, and the junction held 4 bases outside the gene matches. For the CDR3, the DNA is TGTGCCAGCAGCTCACAGACTAGCGGGAGGGGGGAGCTGTTTTTT. Translating gives CASSSQTSGRGELFF.

This clone was found a few times. Other DNA sequences in this sample translate to the same CDR3. V usage is TRBV4-2 and J usage is TRBJ2-1, with D hard to call. The germline V and J ends were trimmed by 0 bases and 0 bases, with 6 bases remaining between them. Germline values: CDR1 LGHNA, CDR2 YNFKEQ. CDR3 size: 15 residues. CDR3 in DNA: TGTGCCAGCAGCCAAGAATTGAGCTCCTACAATGAGCAGTTCTTC. This sequence encodes CASSQELSSYNEQFF.

The genes are TRBV2 and TRBJ2-7, with D tentatively TRBD1 (5 bases). V was trimmed by 8 bases and J by 0 bases, leaving 14 bases between them. The germline CDR1 and CDR2 sequences are SNHLY and FYNNEI. The CDR3 runs 14 residues. Written as DNA, the CDR3 is TGTGCCAGCGGGTCTAGGGGATTCTCCTACGAGCAGTACTTC. Protein sequence: CASGSRGFSYEQYF.

The chain couples TRBV24-1 to TRBJ2-3; D gene unclear. Trimming removed 2 bases from V and 2 bases from J, with 4 bases in between. The CDR3 runs 13 residues. The germline V gene encodes CDR1 KGHDR and CDR2 SFDVKD. The CDR3 sequence is CATSDSLTDTQYF. CDR3 nucleotides: TGTGCCACCAGTGATTCCCTCACAGATACGCAGTATTTT.

The genes are TRBV19 and TRBJ2-1; 9 nucleotides line up with TRBD2. Germline CDR1 LNHDA, CDR2 SQIVND (reference sequence). Trimming cost V 3 bases and J 9 bases; bases outside gene matches: 6. The CDR3 loop spans 14 amino acids. CDR3 bases: TGTGCCAGTAGTATGGCGGGGGGGTACCCTGAGCAGTTCTTC. Protein product: CASSMAGGYPEQFF.

This clone has only a few counts. The chain links TRBV27 to TRBJ1-6; D gene unclear. The CDR3 consists of 16 residues. The germline V and J ends were trimmed by 0 bases and 12 bases, with 18 bases remaining between them. Germline-derived CDR1 and CDR2 are MNHEY and SMNVEV (reference sequence). CDR3 in amino acids: CASSLSNSGGFLPLHF. DNA of the CDR3: TGTGCCAGCAGTTTATCAAACAGCGGTGGGTTTTTACCCCTCCACTTT.